This record concerns one TCR beta chain sequence. Recruits, aged roughly 18 to 89 years, lived in 24 US areas. The record originates from a study of blood T cell repertoires in COVID-19. Overall study context: From T cells, B-cell-depleted T cells, or PBMCs came the material, which was cDNA or gDNA.

Produced via immunoSEQ multiplex PCR; TCRdb's table is partial and in-frame only. The sample has some 460,000 clones; about 90% are singletons. The CDR3 covers 14 residues. The ends were cut back, 0 bases at V and 5 bases at J, with 12 bases in the middle. Germline CDR1 and CDR2: SGHRS and YFSETQ. Material: PBMCs or T cells enriched from blood (not recorded which). The origin of this receptor is a woman in her late teens or twenties with acute COVID-19. V usage is TRBV5-1 and J usage is TRBJ2-7, with D possibly TRBD1 on 6 matching bases. The CDR3 sequence: CASSLEGGRDEQYF. The CDR3 DNA reads as TGCGCCAGCAGCTTGGAAGGGGGAAGAGACGAGCAGTACTTC.